A single T cell receptor (beta chain) is shown here with its context. The germline CDR1 and CDR2 sequences are KGHDR and SFDVKD. V was clipped by 9 bases and J by 3 bases, with 13 bases between them. This CDR3 has 13 amino acids. It was during active infection that Seattle patients were enrolled and then longitudinally followed. This record comes from a study of blood T cell repertoires in COVID-19. Study as a whole: Whether acute or convalescent, the COVID-19 samples came from the United States, Italy and Spain.

Per the original methods: Reference gene primer amplification yielded estimated nucleated cell counts. Clones were read by immunoSEQ multiplex PCR, and TCRdb kept only the in-frame ones, dropping some. V and J calls and clone size are as listed in that table; D and trimming were resolved from the DNA. The sample consists of 270,000 or so clones, around 85% of them appearing once. This chain links TRBV24-1 with TRBJ2-5; D perhaps matches TRBD1 (6 bases). What was sequenced was peripheral blood. The sequence came from a woman in her 30s with COVID-19, enrolled during active disease. CDR3 region: CATSRDTEETQYF. DNA for the CDR3: TGTGCCACCTCCAGGGACACGGAAGAGACCCAGTACTTC.